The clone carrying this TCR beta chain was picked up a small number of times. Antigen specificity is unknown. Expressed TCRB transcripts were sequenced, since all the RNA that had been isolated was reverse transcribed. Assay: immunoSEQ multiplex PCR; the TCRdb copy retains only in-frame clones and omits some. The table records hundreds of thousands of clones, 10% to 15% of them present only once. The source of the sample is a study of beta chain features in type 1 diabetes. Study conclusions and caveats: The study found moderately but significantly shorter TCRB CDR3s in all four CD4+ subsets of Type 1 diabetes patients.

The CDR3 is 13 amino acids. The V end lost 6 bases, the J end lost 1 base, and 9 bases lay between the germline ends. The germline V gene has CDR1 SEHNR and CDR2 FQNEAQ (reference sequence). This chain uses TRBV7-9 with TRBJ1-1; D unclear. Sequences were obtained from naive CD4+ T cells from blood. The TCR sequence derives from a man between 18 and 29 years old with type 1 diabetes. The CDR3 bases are TGTGCCAGCAGAGAACAGCGGAACACTGAAGCTTTCTTT. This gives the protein CASREQRNTEAFF.